Listed here is a single TCR beta chain. The antigen is unknown. These data are taken from a study of radiation and T cells in renal cell carcinoma. The study's findings and limits: Compared with controls, irradiated tumors showed greater TCR clonality. Top tumor clonotypes rose in blood 2 weeks post-radiation, then contracted.

Described treatment: 15 Gy SBRT to primary tumor, nephrectomy 4 weeks later. The data were produced by immunoSEQ multiplex PCR, yet TCRdb's version contains in-frame clones alone and is incomplete. The table has about 9,300 clones, roughly 60% seen once. This receptor was obtained from a woman in her fifties or sixties with renal cell carcinoma. The input for sequencing was tumor tissue, taken from a patient whose treatment included radiotherapy and nephrectomy.

The CDR3 region has the DNA TGTGCCAGCAGTGAAGGTCGTGGGGGCGGTCAGCCCCAGCATTTT. Its translation is CASSEGRGGGQPQHF. The gene calls are TRBV2 and TRBJ1-5; tentatively, D is TRBD1 (6 bases). V shed 1 base and J shed 6 bases, with 13 bases lying between them. The CDR3 spans 15 residues. The V gene's germline CDR1 is SNHLY and CDR2 FYNNEI.